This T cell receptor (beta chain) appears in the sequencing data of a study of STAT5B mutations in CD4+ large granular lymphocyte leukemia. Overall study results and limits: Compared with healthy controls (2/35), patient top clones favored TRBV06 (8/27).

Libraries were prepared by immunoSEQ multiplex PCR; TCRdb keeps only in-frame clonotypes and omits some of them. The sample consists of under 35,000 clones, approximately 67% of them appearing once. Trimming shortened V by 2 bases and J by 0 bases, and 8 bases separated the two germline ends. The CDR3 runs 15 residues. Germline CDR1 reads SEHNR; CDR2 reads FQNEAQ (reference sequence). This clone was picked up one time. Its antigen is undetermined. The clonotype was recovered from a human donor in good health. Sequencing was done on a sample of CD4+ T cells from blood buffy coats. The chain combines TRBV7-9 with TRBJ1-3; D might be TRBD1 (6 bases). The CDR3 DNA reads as TGTGCCAGCAGCTTATGGACAGTCTCTGGAAACACCATATATTTT. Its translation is CASSLWTVSGNTIYF.